Only one count was recorded for the clone carrying this T cell receptor (beta chain). These data belong to a study of TIL therapy for anti-PD-1-resistant metastatic lung cancer. Whole-study context: Median tumor PD-L1 proportion score was under 6.5%. Four tumors were EGFR-mutant and two were ALK-rearranged.

CDR1 and CDR2 from the germline V gene are MNHEY and SVGAGI. The CDR3 is 15 residues long. Trimming left V 2 bases short and J 0 bases short, with 8 bases between. The libraries were made with immunoSEQ v3. Using immunoSEQ multiplex PCR, the repertoire was profiled, and TCRdb retains in-frame clones only, with some absent. The profile shows under 70,000 clones, around four fifths of them singletons. The time point denotes: pre-treatment sample, taken before nivolumab and TIL therapy. V and J are TRBV6-5 and TRBJ1-3; the D gene is possibly TRBD1 (6 bases). Here the sequenced sample was blood, taken at baseline. This TCR derives from a person between 25 and 80 years old with non-small cell lung cancer. The CDR3 bases are TGTGCCAGCAGTTACAGGGGGGACTCTGGAAACACCATATATTTT. As protein: CASSYRGDSGNTIYF.